The 11 T cell receptor beta chains reported below all come from one sample, sequenced in a study of blood T cell repertoires in COVID-19. Data came from immunoSEQ multiplex PCR; TCRdb stores just in-frame clones and leaves some out. This sample carries 200,000 or so clones, 79% of them seen once, and the ten largest clones take approximately 15%. Sequenced sample: peripheral blood. These receptors originate from a man aged 60-69 years with active or convalescent COVID-19.

This chain joins TRBV18 and TRBJ2-1, with TRBD2 matching 14 bases. CDR3 length equals 19 residues. CDR1 KGHSH and CDR2 LQKENI come from the germline V gene. Trimming removed 2 bases from V and 3 bases from J; junction bases left unmatched: 9. As DNA, the CDR3 is TGTGCCAGCTCACCAAGGGGTGCCGGGACTAGCGGGAGCTACAATGAGCAGTTCTTC. Protein product: CASSPRGAGTSGSYNEQFF.

This chain uses TRBV9 with TRBJ1-1, with 9 bases that match TRBD1. The CDR3 spans 14 residues. The V and J ends lost 3 bases and 7 bases, in that order; junction bases with no gene match: 7. Germline V gene sequence: CDR1 SGDLS, CDR2 YYNGEE. CDR3 sequence: CASSGKQGASEAFF. In DNA, the CDR3 is TGTGCCAGCAGCGGAAAACAGGGGGCAAGTGAAGCTTTCTTT.

V and J are TRBV28 and TRBJ1-6; 9 bases are shared with TRBD1. The V segment lost 6 bases and the J segment 9 bases; nucleotides outside the gene matches: 3. Germline V gene data show CDR1 as MDHEN and CDR2 as SYDVKM. The CDR3 covers 13 residues. This chain's CDR3 is CASRPDRGSPLHF. The CDR3 DNA reads as TGTGCCAGCAGACCGGACAGGGGTTCACCCCTCCACTTT.

V gene TRBV28 combines with J gene TRBJ2-2; TRBD2 agrees at 13 bases. The CDR3 runs 19 residues. With 3 bases clipped from V and 1 base from J, the junction kept 8 bases outside the gene matches. Germline V gene data show CDR1 as MDHEN and CDR2 as SYDVKM. This chain's CDR3 is CASSLGGLAGYWNTGELFF. As DNA, the CDR3 is TGTGCCAGCAGTTTGGGGGGACTAGCGGGATATTGGAACACCGGGGAGCTGTTTTTT.

The V gene is TRBV6-2 or TRBV6-3, the J gene TRBJ1-5; no definite D call. The CDR3 spans 16 residues. CDR1 is MNHEY, CDR2 SVGEGT, per germline. The ends were cut back, 0 bases at V and 3 bases at J, with 12 bases in the middle. CDR3 DNA: TGTGCCAGCAGTTACTCGAGGCAGCTGTACAATCAGCCCCAGCATTTT. Encoded protein: CASSYSRQLYNQPQHF.

This chain joins TRBV6-1 and TRBJ2-5; D unresolved. The CDR3 extends over 12 amino acids. V lost 2 bases, J lost 3 bases, and 4 bases lay in between. CDR1 is MNHNS, CDR2 SASEGT, per germline. The CDR3 loop reads CASSEFKETQYF. The CDR3 bases are TGTGCCAGCAGTGAATTTAAAGAGACCCAGTACTTC.

V gene TRBV15 combines with J gene TRBJ2-1; no clear D gene. V lost 4 bases, J lost 2 bases, and 15 bases lay in between. CDR3 length: 16 amino acids. Germline values: CDR1 LNHNV, CDR2 YYDKDF (reference sequence). In nucleotides, the CDR3 is TGTGCCACCAGCATCCGGTTCGGAACTACCTACAATGAGCAGTTCTTC. Its translation: CATSIRFGTTYNEQFF. Filled out from reference TRBV15 and TRBJ2-1, the complete variable domain reads DAMVIQNPRYQVTQFGKPVTLSCSQTLNHNVMYWYQQKSSQAPKLLFHYYDKDFNNEADTPDNFQSRRPNTSFCFLDIRSPGLGDTAMYLCATSIRFGTTYNEQFFGPGTRLTVL.

This chain links TRBV6-5 with TRBJ2-7, with 9 positions matching TRBD1. V was clipped by 3 bases and J by 7 bases; unmatched bases: 10. Per germline, CDR1 MNHEY and CDR2 SVGAGI. The CDR3 is made up of 15 amino acids. CDR3 DNA: TGTGCCAGCAGTTATGGGGACAGGGTCTTGCAGGAGCAGTACTTC. As protein: CASSYGDRVLQEQYF.

The chain links TRBV6-5 to TRBJ1-1, with 7 positions matching TRBD1. Germline-derived CDR1 and CDR2 are MNHEY and SVGAGI. This CDR3 is 13 amino acids long. V was clipped by 8 bases and J by 4 bases; unmatched bases: 7. The CDR3 sequence: CASFLGGGTEAFF. For the CDR3, the DNA is TGTGCCAGCTTCCTAGGGGGCGGCACTGAAGCTTTCTTT.

This clone occurred many times. The chain uses TRBV28 and TRBJ2-7; the D is unclear. Trimming took 5 bases from V and 3 from J, leaving 8 bases between them. The CDR3 covers 12 residues. Germline V lookup: CDR1 MDHEN, CDR2 SYDVKM. CDR3 region: CASSLNRYEQYF. The CDR3 bases are TGTGCCAGCAGTCTTAATCGCTACGAGCAGTACTTC.

The rearrangement links TRBV7-3 to TRBJ2-3, with 10 bases aligning to TRBD2. The ends lost 1 base at V and 3 bases at J; junction bases unmatched: 1. Germline assignment: CDR1 SGHTA and CDR2 FQGTGA. The CDR3 totals 15 residues. In DNA form, the CDR3 reads TGTGCCAGCAGCTTAATTAGCGGGAGGACAGATACGCAGTATTTT. As protein: CASSLISGRTDTQYF. The variable domain in full, with the rest retrieved from reference TRBV7-3 and TRBJ2-3, is GAGVSQTPSNKVTEKGKYVELRCDPISGHTALYWYRQSLGQGPEFLIYFQGTGAADDSGLPNDRFFAVRPEGSVSTLKIQRTERGDSAVYLCASSLISGRTDTQYFGPGTRLTVL.